This entry features one T cell receptor beta chain sequence. No antigen is known for it. This sample was taken from a study of shared clonotypes between healthy human individuals. Study outcomes and limitations: Large sequencing depth failed to make sorted-subset sequencing complete, rarefaction showed. Sampling was confined to blood; repertoires within tissues likely differ.

Germline V CDR1 and CDR2: ENHRY, SYGVKD. CDR3 length: 16 residues. Between the trimmed V and J ends, which lost 8 bases and 1 base, there was a span of 20 bases. Cells designated naive CD8 were CD45RO-negative and were positively selected for CCR7, with terminally differentiated effector memory CD45RA+ cells excluded. Caucasian adults living in Nashville, Tennessee, provided all samples. Investigators spread the genomic DNA of each subset evenly over several immunoSEQ plates. Sequencing used immunoSEQ multiplex PCR; TCRdb keeps in-frame clones, though not all of them. The table shows roughly 600,000 clones, with 95% to 98% occurring only once.

The sample was naive CD8+ T cells sorted from blood. The chain has TRBV10-3 and TRBJ2-5; either TRBD1 or TRBD2 may supply D (5 bases each). This clonotype was sampled from a man under 40 in good health. CDR3 sequence: CAIGTRDPGPQETQYF. CDR3 nucleotide sequence: TGTGCCATCGGGACCCGGGACCCAGGCCCCCAAGAGACCCAGTACTTC.